Included here is one T cell receptor beta chain sequence, with context. This specimen belongs to a study of technical replicates of blood from a handful of donors. Measured with immunoSEQ multiplex PCR; TCRdb has only the in-frame clones, and not every one. This sample has tens of thousands of clones, with about 95% found just once. The CDR3 totals 13 residues. The ends were cut back, 3 bases at V and 4 bases at J, with 9 bases in the middle. Looked up from germline, CDR1 is SGHDN and CDR2 is FVKESK. Input material: T cells isolated from PBMCs. The sequence was collected from a human donor in good health. The rearrangement joins TRBV14 to TRBJ1-1; no definite D call. CDR3 sequence (DNA): TGTGCCAGCAGCCAGGTCCGCAGCACTGAAGCTTTCTTT. Translated: CASSQVRSTEAFF.